This TCR beta chain was captured by sequencing in a study of shared T cell receptors in the human thymus. Some clones are missing from TCRdb's copy, which holds only in-frame ones; the method was immunoSEQ multiplex PCR. The sample has 700,000 to 750,000 clones, approximately 83% seen once. There are 14 residues in the CDR3. Trimming cost V 8 bases and J 2 bases, with 14 bases left between them. CDR1 is SGHNT, CDR2 YENEEA, per germline. The same specimen was also included in a second study, on human thymus T cells. That source notes: Related work found strong thymic repertoire overlap between unrelated individuals.

This rearrangement joins TRBV11-3 to TRBJ2-3, with a weak D call TRBD2 (6 bases). Sequencing was performed on thymocytes. This receptor was identified in a girl under three years old with a congenital heart defect. CDR3 amino acids: CASRSAGFTDTQYF. The CDR3 DNA reads as TGTGCCAGCCGGTCTGCGGGGTTCACAGATACGCAGTATTTT.